This TCR beta chain comes out of a study of blood T cell repertoires in COVID-19. Study background: Sites in the United States, Italy and Spain provided acute and convalescent COVID-19 samples. From T cells, B-cell-depleted T cells, or PBMCs came the material, which was cDNA or gDNA.

The CDR3 runs 16 residues. Germline CDR1 reads MDHEN; CDR2 reads SYDVKM. J was trimmed by 0 bases and V by 3 bases; bases with no gene match: 3. Under the authors' procedure: Amplification from reference gene primers served as the basis for estimated nucleated cell counts. The repertoire was sequenced with immunoSEQ multiplex PCR; TCRdb's copy has only in-frame clones and lacks some. Clonal size and the V and J genes are those of that table, whereas D and trimming came from the DNA. Of roughly 250,000 clones in the sample, roughly 85% were seen once. V gene TRBV28 combines with J gene TRBJ2-7, with TRBD2 identical over 12 bases. Sequencing used peripheral blood. This sequence originates from a man aged 40-50 years with acute or convalescent COVID-19. CDR3 residues: CASSLGLAGSSYEQYF. The CDR3, as DNA: TGTGCCAGCAGTTTGGGACTAGCGGGCTCCTCCTACGAGCAGTACTTC.